These T cell receptor beta chains were read from a single sample in a study of cytomegalovirus exposure and HLA in healthy donors. Sequenced by immunoSEQ multiplex PCR; TCRdb stores in-frame clones only, minus some. Among 150,000 to 200,000 clones listed, about 80% were seen once. Specimen: PBMCs. The receptors derive from a girl under 18 in good health and CMV-seropositive. The CDR3 runs from the conserved cysteine through the conserved F or W. A D gene is named only where the DNA matches it firmly. Size is stated for part of the rows, as once, few or many counts, or as a class when the clone is expanded.

J gene	D gene	clone size	V gene	CDR3 protein	CDR3 DNA
TRBJ2-7	TRBD1	-	TRBV10-3	CAIGLTGTGSYEQYF	TGTGCCATCGGATTAACCGGGACAGGGTCCTACGAGCAGTACTTC
TRBJ1-1	-	-	TRBV19	CASSLLGSAMNTEAFF	TGTGCCAGTTCCTTACTCGGAAGCGCGATGAACACTGAAGCTTTCTTT
TRBJ2-3	-	-	TRBV6-1	CASSEDPGISTDTQYF	TGTGCCAGCAGCGAAGATCCAGGAATCAGCACAGATACGCAGTATTTT
TRBJ2-3	TRBD1	-	TRBV11-3	CASSRDRGADTQYF	TGTGCCAGCAGCCGGGACAGGGGGGCAGATACGCAGTATTTT
TRBJ2-1	-	-	TRBV7-3	CASSLDRSSYNEQFF	TGTGCCAGCAGCCTAGACAGAAGCTCCTACAATGAGCAGTTCTTC
TRBJ1-2	-	-	TRBV19	CASSISGPYGYTF	TGTGCCAGTAGTATATCGGGTCCCTATGGCTACACCTTC
TRBJ2-3	TRBD1	-	TRBV7-3	CASSKDRGTDTQYF	TGTGCCAGCAGCAAGGACAGGGGTACAGATACGCAGTATTTT
TRBJ2-5	TRBD1	-	TRBV9	CASSTADRGQGETQYF	TGTGCCAGCAGCACGGCGGACAGGGGGCAGGGAGAGACCCAGTACTTC
TRBJ2-5	-	few	TRBV7-2	CASSRGQQETQYF	TGTGCCAGCAGCCGCGGACAGCAAGAGACCCAGTACTTC
TRBJ1-1	-	-	TRBV19	CASSNLAGWDTEAFF	TGTGCCAGTAGTAACTTGGCAGGGTGGGACACTGAAGCTTTCTTT
TRBJ2-3	TRBD1	once	TRBV2	CASIQKGGTGSTDTQYF	TGTGCCAGCATCCAAAAGGGTGGGACAGGGAGCACAGATACGCAGTATTTT
TRBJ1-1	TRBD1	-	TRBV30	CAWSLLGQGPPEAFF	TGTGCCTGGAGTTTACTCGGACAGGGGCCACCTGAAGCTTTCTTT
TRBJ1-1	TRBD1	-	TRBV11-2	CASSLRDSEAFF	TGTGCCAGCAGCTTACGGGACAGTGAAGCTTTCTTT
TRBJ2-3	-	-	TRBV10-3	CAIKGEQGTDTQYF	TGTGCCATCAAAGGAGAGCAGGGGACAGATACGCAGTATTTT
TRBJ1-3	TRBD1	-	TRBV18	CASSPSGQGPFSGNTIYF	TGTGCCAGCTCACCATCGGGACAGGGGCCTTTCTCTGGAAACACCATATATTTT
TRBJ1-4	TRBD1	-	TRBV4-1	CASSHPRTGGSNEKLFF	TGCGCCAGCAGCCATCCACGGACAGGAGGGTCTAATGAAAAACTGTTTTTT
TRBJ2-1	-	-	TRBV30	CAWSVPGSRNEQFF	TGTGCCTGGAGTGTACCCGGGAGCAGGAATGAGCAGTTCTTC
TRBJ1-5	TRBD1	once	TRBV29-1	CSVHGGGGQPQHF	TGCAGCGTTCATGGAGGGGGCGGTCAGCCCCAGCATTTT
TRBJ2-1	TRBD2	-	TRBV10-1	CSSGTSGSGRNEQFF	TGCTCCTCCGGGACTAGCGGGAGTGGGCGCAATGAGCAGTTCTTC
TRBJ1-3	-	-	TRBV28	CASSPPGSGSGNTIYF	TGTGCCAGCAGTCCTCCGGGGTCGGGCTCTGGAAACACCATATATTTT
TRBJ1-3	-	-	TRBV6-6	CASSYSGKGNTIYF	TGTGCCAGCAGTTACTCGGGCAAGGGAAACACCATATATTTT
TRBJ2-7	TRBD1	-	TRBV9	CASSVGPTGVEQYF	TGTGCCAGCAGCGTAGGGCCCACAGGGGTCGAGCAGTACTTC
TRBJ2-1	TRBD2	-	TRBV7-6	CASSIGLAGGNEQFF	TGTGCCAGCAGCATTGGACTAGCGGGAGGCAATGAGCAGTTCTTC
TRBJ2-5	-	-	TRBV18	CASSPASRQETQYF	TGTGCCAGCTCACCAGCTAGCCGGCAAGAGACCCAGTACTTC
TRBJ1-5	TRBD1	-	TRBV10-3	CAISRDRGLEQPQHF	TGTGCCATCAGCCGGGACAGGGGGCTAGAGCAGCCCCAGCATTTT
TRBJ2-2	TRBD2	-	TRBV28	CASSPTSGINTGELFF	TGTGCCAGCAGCCCGACTAGCGGGATTAACACCGGGGAGCTGTTTTTT
TRBJ2-5	-	-	TRBV7-7	CASSLVQQETQYF	TGTGCTAGCAGCTTAGTACAGCAAGAGACCCAGTACTTC
TRBJ2-3	TRBD2	few	TRBV7-8	CASSSGGTSGGAGTDTQYF	TGTGCCAGCAGCAGTGGGGGGACTAGCGGGGGGGCCGGCACAGATACGCAGTATTTT
TRBJ2-1	TRBD2	-	TRBV7-3	CASSLGTSPYNEQFF	TGTGCCAGCAGCTTAGGGACTAGCCCTTACAATGAGCAGTTCTTC
TRBJ1-5	-	-	TRBV25-1	CASSEPENSNQPQHF	TGTGCCAGCAGTGAGCCAGAAAATAGCAATCAGCCCCAGCATTTT
TRBJ1-2	-	-	TRBV28	CASTAGDHGYTF	TGTGCCAGCACCGCAGGGGATCATGGCTACACCTTC
TRBJ2-5	TRBD1	few	TRBV18	CASSPPGGDRVKTQYF	TGTGCCAGCTCACCACCGGGAGGGGACAGGGTGAAGACCCAGTACTTC
TRBJ1-1	TRBD1	-	TRBV4-1	CASSQGDSPNTEAFF	TGCGCCAGCAGCCAAGGGGACAGCCCGAACACTGAAGCTTTCTTT
TRBJ2-7	TRBD1	-	TRBV29-1	CSVGLQYGTGVEQYF	TGCAGCGTTGGTCTACAGTATGGGACAGGGGTAGAGCAGTACTTC
TRBJ2-5	TRBD2	-	TRBV9	CASSVQSGGATSETQYF	TGTGCCAGCAGCGTACAGAGCGGGGGGGCCACTTCAGAGACCCAGTACTTC
TRBJ2-7	TRBD1	-	TRBV7-3	CASSLRQGREQYF	TGTGCCAGCAGCTTAAGACAGGGGAGGGAGCAGTACTTC
TRBJ2-6	-	few	TRBV5-1	CASSLELAGSGANVLTF	TGCGCCAGCAGCTTGGAATTGGCGGGCTCTGGGGCCAACGTCCTGACTTTC
TRBJ2-1	TRBD2	-	TRBV6-4	CASSALAGGSIHEQFF	TGTGCCAGCAGTGCTCTAGCGGGGGGGAGTATACATGAGCAGTTCTTC
TRBJ2-7	-	medium-sized	TRBV4-3	CASSQDRIGVRFEQYF	TGCGCCAGCAGCCAAGATCGGATAGGGGTCAGGTTCGAGCAGTACTTC
TRBJ2-1	TRBD2	-	TRBV28	CASRPSGGGHEQFF	TGTGCCAGCAGGCCGAGCGGGGGGGGCCATGAGCAGTTCTTC
TRBJ1-5	-	few	TRBV18	CASSPEDRQPQHF	TGTGCCAGCTCACCAGAAGACAGACAGCCCCAGCATTTT
TRBJ2-1	TRBD2	-	TRBV7-8	CASSFGLSGGSYNEQFF	TGTGCCAGCAGCTTCGGTTTAAGCGGGGGCTCCTACAATGAGCAGTTCTTC
TRBJ2-5	-	-	TRBV19	CASSIGEGEAETQYF	TGTGCCAGTAGTATAGGTGAAGGGGAGGCAGAGACCCAGTACTTC
TRBJ1-1	TRBD1	-	TRBV18	CASSPPNRGIGAEAFF	TGTGCCAGCTCACCACCCAACAGGGGGATAGGTGCTGAAGCTTTCTTT
TRBJ2-7	TRBD2	-	TRBV4-3	CASSQAATSAPYEQYF	TGCGCCAGCAGCCAGGCCGCGACTAGCGCACCCTACGAGCAGTACTTC
TRBJ2-1	TRBD2	-	TRBV30	CACAGTRGDEQFF	TGTGCCTGCGCCGGGACCCGGGGGGATGAGCAGTTCTTC
TRBJ2-1	-	once	TRBV2	CASIEPLGSSYNEQFF	TGTGCCAGCATTGAACCACTAGGGAGCTCCTACAATGAGCAGTTCTTC
TRBJ1-1	-	-	TRBV5-6	CASSLAGRGNTEAFF	TGTGCCAGCAGCTTGGCCGGACGGGGGAACACTGAAGCTTTCTTT
TRBJ2-1	TRBD2	once	TRBV18	CASSPGASGSHEQFF	TGTGCCAGCTCACCAGGGGCTAGCGGGAGTCATGAGCAGTTCTTC
TRBJ1-2	-	-	TRBV30	CAWSPLDSQAIWGYTF	TGTGCCTGGAGTCCTCTGGACAGTCAGGCAATATGGGGCTACACCTTC
TRBJ2-7	TRBD2	-	TRBV30	CAWNLAGNYEQYF	TGTGCCTGGAACCTAGCGGGAAACTACGAGCAGTACTTC
TRBJ1-1	-	-	TRBV7-9	CASSLLETEAFF	TGTGCCAGCAGCTTGTTGGAGACTGAAGCTTTCTTT
TRBJ2-2	TRBD1	-	TRBV10-2	CASRTDRGLGDTGELFF	TGCGCCAGCAGGACAGACAGGGGGCTAGGCGACACCGGGGAGCTGTTTTTT
TRBJ2-2	-	once	TRBV28	CASSDLQGTGELFF	TGTGCCAGCAGCGACCTCCAGGGAACCGGGGAGCTGTTTTTT
TRBJ2-7	-	-	TRBV6-6	CASSPSRSPYEQYF	TGTGCCAGCAGCCCGTCGAGGAGCCCCTACGAGCAGTACTTC
TRBJ2-3	-	-	TRBV15	CATSRDGPGFTDTQYF	TGTGCCACCAGCAGAGATGGTCCGGGATTCACAGATACGCAGTATTTT
TRBJ1-3	-	-	TRBV5-1	CASSLGDTHPNTIYF	TGCGCCAGCAGCTTGGGGGACACTCACCCAAACACCATATATTTT
TRBJ2-3	TRBD1	once	TRBV6-1	CASSIRDRGSDTQYF	TGTGCCAGCAGTATCCGGGACAGGGGGTCAGATACGCAATATTTT
TRBJ2-5	-	-	TRBV30	CAWTHRGTQYF	TGTGCCTGGACTCATCGGGGGACCCAGTACTTC
TRBJ2-7	-	once	TRBV4-1	CASSQDGNEQYF	TGCGCCAGCAGCCAAGATGGCAACGAGCAGTACTTC